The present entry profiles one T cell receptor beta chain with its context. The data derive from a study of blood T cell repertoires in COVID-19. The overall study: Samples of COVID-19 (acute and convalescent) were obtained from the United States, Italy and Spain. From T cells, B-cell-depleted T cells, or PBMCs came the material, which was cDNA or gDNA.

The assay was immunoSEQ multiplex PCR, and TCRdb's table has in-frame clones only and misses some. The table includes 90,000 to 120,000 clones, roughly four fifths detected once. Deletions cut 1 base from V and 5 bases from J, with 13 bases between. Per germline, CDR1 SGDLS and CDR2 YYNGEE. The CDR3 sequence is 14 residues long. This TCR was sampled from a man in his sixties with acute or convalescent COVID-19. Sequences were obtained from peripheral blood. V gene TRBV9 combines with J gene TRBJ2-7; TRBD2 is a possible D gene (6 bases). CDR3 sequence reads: CASSVSPGVDEQYF. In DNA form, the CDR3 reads TGTGCCAGCAGCGTATCACCGGGGGTGGACGAGCAGTACTTC.